This T cell receptor beta chain originates from a study of shared clonotypes between healthy human individuals. A note on this clone: Its antigen is not identified.

The CDR3 runs 13 residues. Trimming took off 4 bases at V and 6 bases at J, with 13 bases between the two ends. Germline values: CDR1 SGHAT, CDR2 FQNNGV. The method was immunoSEQ multiplex PCR; TCRdb's version includes in-frame clones alone and lacks a portion of them. The sample lists 2 million to 2.5 million clones; almost 96% were seen once. Study-level points and caveats: Among the subsets, naive ones generally showed larger estimated richness than memory ones.

Sequencing input: naive CD4+ T cells sorted from blood. Sample subset: CD45RA+ positively selected. The TCR was taken from a man between 18 and 35 years old in good health. The gene calls are TRBV11-2 and TRBJ2-7; D remains unclear. DNA for the CDR3: TGTGCCAGCAGCTCAATTGACCGGCTCGAGCAGTACTTC. Amino acids: CASSSIDRLEQYF.